The clone carrying this T cell receptor beta chain was detected once. Its specificity is not known. This record belongs to a study of cytomegalovirus exposure and HLA in healthy donors. For the study at large: Counted in an early data release were approximately 80 million unique TCRs from HLA-typed donors. Study-level points and caveats: In all likelihood, a cluster of highly shared sequence variants was a sequencing artifact. TCR association rates varied by HLA locus in a later analysis, with DRB1 highest and HLA-C lowest.

PCR employed 60 Vbeta and 13 Jbeta primers. Assay: immunoSEQ multiplex PCR; the TCRdb copy retains only in-frame clones and omits some. The data show around 78,000 clones, about three quarters seen once. Sequencing used PBMCs. This clonotype was sampled from a woman in her thirties or forties in good health and CMV-seropositive.

The DNA of the CDR3 is TGTGCCAGCAGTCCCGGGTTAGGTACTGAAGCTTTCTTT. Its protein product is CASSPGLGTEAFF. V usage is TRBV6-1 and J usage is TRBJ1-1; D gene unclear. The CDR3 is 13 amino acids. From germline, CDR1 is MNHNS and CDR2 SASEGT. Between the trimmed V and J ends, which lost 5 bases and 5 bases, there was a span of 12 bases.